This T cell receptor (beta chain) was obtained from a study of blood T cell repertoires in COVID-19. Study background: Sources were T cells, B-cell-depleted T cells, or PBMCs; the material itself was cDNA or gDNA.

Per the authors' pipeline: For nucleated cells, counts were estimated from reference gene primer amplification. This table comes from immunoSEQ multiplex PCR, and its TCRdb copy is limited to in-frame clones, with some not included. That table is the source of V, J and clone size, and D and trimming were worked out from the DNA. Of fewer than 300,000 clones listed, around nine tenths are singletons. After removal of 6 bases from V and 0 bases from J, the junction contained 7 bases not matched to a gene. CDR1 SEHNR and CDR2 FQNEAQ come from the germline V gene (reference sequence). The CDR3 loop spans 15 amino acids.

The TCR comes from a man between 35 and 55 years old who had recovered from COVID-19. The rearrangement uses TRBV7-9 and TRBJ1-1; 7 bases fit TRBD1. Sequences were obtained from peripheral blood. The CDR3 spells CASSHPGGMNTEAFF. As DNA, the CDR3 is TGTGCCAGCAGTCATCCAGGGGGTATGAACACTGAAGCTTTCTTT. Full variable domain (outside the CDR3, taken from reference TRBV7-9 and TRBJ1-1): DTGVSQNPRHKITKRGQNVTFRCDPISEHNRLYWYRQTLGQGPEFLTYFQNEAQLEKSRLLSDRFSAERPKGSFSTLEIQRTEQGDSAMYLCASSHPGGMNTEAFFGQGTRLTVV.